The clone carrying this TCR beta chain was detected ten times or more. The CDR3 has 17 amino acids. Germline CDR1 reads DFQATT; CDR2 reads SNEGSKA (reference sequence). The V gene end was trimmed by 3 bases and the J gene end by 6 bases; junction bases not matched to a gene: 15. This sample is part of a study of T-cell reconstitution after alpha-beta-depleted transplantation in children. Preparation of the TCRbeta library used unique molecular identifiers. TCRdb itself ran the PCR reads through MiXCR, one entry per CDR3 protein. The sample has about 340,000 distinct CDR3 sequences; under 13% are singletons.

The chain combines TRBV20-1 with TRBJ2-1; TRBD1 agrees at 9 bases. The sequence came from a human donor who donated a stem cell graft to a child with acute lymphoblastic leukemia. The sequences come from PBMCs from the stem cell graft donor, collected from the stem cell graft. The CDR3 sequence: CSASPSIWDRDGNEQFF. CDR3 DNA sequence: TGCAGTGCTAGCCCGAGTATATGGGACAGGGATGGCAATGAGCAGTTCTTC.